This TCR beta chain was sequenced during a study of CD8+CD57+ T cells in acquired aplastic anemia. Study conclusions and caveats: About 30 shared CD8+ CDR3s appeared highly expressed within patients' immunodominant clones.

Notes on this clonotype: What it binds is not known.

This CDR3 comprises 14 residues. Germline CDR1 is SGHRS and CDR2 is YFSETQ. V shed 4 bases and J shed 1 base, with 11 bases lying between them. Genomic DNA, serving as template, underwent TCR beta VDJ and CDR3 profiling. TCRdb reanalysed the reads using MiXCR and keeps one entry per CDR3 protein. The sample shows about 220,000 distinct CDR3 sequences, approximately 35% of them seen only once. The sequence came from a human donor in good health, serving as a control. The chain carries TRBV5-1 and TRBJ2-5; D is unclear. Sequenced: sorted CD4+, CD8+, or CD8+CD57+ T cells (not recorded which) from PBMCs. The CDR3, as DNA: TGCGCCAGCAGCGCCGACACGGTCCAAGAGACCCAGTACTTC. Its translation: CASSADTVQETQYF.